The T cell receptor beta chain described here comes from a study of blood T cell repertoires in COVID-19. Looking at the study overall: Acute and convalescent COVID-19 specimens originated in the United States, Italy and Spain. PBMCs, B-cell-depleted T cells, or T cells provided the cDNA or gDNA that made up the material.

Authors' analysis steps: Amplification from reference gene primers served as the basis for estimated nucleated cell counts. Clones were read by immunoSEQ multiplex PCR, and TCRdb kept only the in-frame ones, dropping some. That table gives V, J and clone size, and the DNA gave D and trimming. The sample records over 130,000 clones, almost 80% being singletons. V was pared by 0 bases and J by 0 bases, with 9 bases between. The CDR3 loop spans 16 amino acids. Germline V gene data show CDR1 as LNHNV and CDR2 as YYDKDF (reference sequence). Ages ranged from roughly 18 to 100 years, with residence in more than 20 US areas.

The rearrangement uses TRBV15 and TRBJ2-1; TRBD2 is a possible D gene (6 bases). This TCR was recovered from a woman aged 45-65 years who had recovered from COVID-19. Source material: PBMCs or T cells enriched from blood (not recorded which). In DNA form, the CDR3 reads TGTGCCACCAGCAGAGAAGGGAGGATCTCCTACAATGAGCAGTTCTTC. Its translation: CATSREGRISYNEQFF.